The present TCR beta chain was sequenced within a study of T cell clonality in common variable immunodeficiency. A note on this clone: Its antigen is as yet unknown. The CDR3 goes on 3 residues after the read ends, and that part is filled in from the germline J gene.

Measured with immunoSEQ multiplex PCR; TCRdb has only the in-frame clones, and not every one. This table holds over 15,000 clones. Study-level points and caveats: In common variable immunodeficiency, TCR beta chains reportedly carried fewer deletions and N-nucleotide insertions.

This CDR3 contains 15 residues. From germline, CDR1 is SGDLS and CDR2 YYNGEE. V dropped 4 bases and J dropped 0 bases, with 11 bases sitting between them. The specimen sequenced was peripheral blood mononuclear cells. The TCR comes from a human donor with common variable immunodeficiency. V usage is TRBV9 and J usage is TRBJ1-5; tentatively, D is TRBD1 (5 bases). Partial CDR3 DNA: TGTGCCAGCAGCCCTCGGGGGGTTAGCAATCAGCCC. Protein: CASSPRGVSNQP. The full CDR3 is CASSPRGVSNQPQHF.